This T cell receptor (beta chain) was sequenced for a study of OX40 agonist ivuxolimab in advanced cancers. The overall study: While on treatment, patients had intravenous ivuxolimab at 0.01 to 10 mg/kg every 2 weeks. Study-wide results and limits: Clonal expansion was seen in CD4+ and CD8+ blood T cells by week 6 at 0.1 to 3.0 mg/kg.

V was clipped by 1 base and J by 7 bases, with 13 bases between them. Germline loops: CDR1 MGHRA, CDR2 YSYEKL. The CDR3 runs 14 residues. TCRdb's copy holds only in-frame clones and misses some; the assay was immunoSEQ multiplex PCR. The repertoire holds tens of thousands of clones, with around 73% as singletons. With regard to this clone: Its antigen is currently unknown.

The clonotype was recovered from an adult with an advanced solid tumor such as melanoma, head and neck, liver or kidney cancer. The sample in question was CD4+ or CD8+ T cells sorted from blood, obtained in a trial of the OX40 agonist ivuxolimab. The chain combines TRBV4-1 with TRBJ1-1; D not certain. The CDR3 loop reads CASSQAGFGDEAFF. CDR3 nucleotide sequence: TGCGCCAGCAGCCAAGCCGGGTTCGGGGATGAAGCTTTCTTT.